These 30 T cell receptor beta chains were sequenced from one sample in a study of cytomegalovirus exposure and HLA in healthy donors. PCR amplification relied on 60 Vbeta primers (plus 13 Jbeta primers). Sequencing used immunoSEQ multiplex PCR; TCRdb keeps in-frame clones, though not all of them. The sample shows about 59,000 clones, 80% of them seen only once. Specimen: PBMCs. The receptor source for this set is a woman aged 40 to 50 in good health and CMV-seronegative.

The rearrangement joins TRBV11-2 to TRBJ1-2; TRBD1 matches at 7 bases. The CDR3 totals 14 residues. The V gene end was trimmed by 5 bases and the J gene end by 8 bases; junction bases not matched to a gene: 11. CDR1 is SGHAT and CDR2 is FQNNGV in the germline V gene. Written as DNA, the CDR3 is TGTGCCAGCAGCCTTCAGGGGGGAGCGAGCGGCTACACCTTC. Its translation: CASSLQGGASGYTF. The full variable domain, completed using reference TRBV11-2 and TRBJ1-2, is EAGVAQSPRYKIIEKRQSVAFWCNPISGHATLYWYQQILGQGPKLLIQFQNNGVVDDSQLPKDRFSAERLKGVDSTLKIQPAKLEDSAVYLCASSLQGGASGYTFGSGTRLTVV.

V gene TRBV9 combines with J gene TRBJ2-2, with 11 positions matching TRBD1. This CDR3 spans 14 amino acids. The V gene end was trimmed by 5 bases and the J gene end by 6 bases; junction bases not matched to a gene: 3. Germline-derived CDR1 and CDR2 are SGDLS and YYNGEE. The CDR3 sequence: CASSGQGASGELFF. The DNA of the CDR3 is TGTGCCAGCAGTGGACAGGGGGCATCCGGGGAGCTGTTTTTT.

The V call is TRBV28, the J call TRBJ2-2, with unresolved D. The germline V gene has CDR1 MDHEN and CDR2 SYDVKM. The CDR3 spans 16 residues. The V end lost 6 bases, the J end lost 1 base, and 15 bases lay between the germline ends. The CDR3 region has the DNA TGTGCCAGCAGCATTGGGTGGGCGAAGAACACCGGGGAGCTGTTTTTT. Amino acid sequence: CASSIGWAKNTGELFF.

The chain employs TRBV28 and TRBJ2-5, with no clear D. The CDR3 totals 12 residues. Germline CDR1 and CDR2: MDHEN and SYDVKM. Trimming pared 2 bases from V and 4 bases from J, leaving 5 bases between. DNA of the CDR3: TGTGCCAGCAGTTTAGAGCTAGAGACCCAGTACTTC. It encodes CASSLELETQYF.

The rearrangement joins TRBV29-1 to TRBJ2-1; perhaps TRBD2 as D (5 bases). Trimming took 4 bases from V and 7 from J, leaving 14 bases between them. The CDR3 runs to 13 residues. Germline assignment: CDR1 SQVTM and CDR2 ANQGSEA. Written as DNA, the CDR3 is TGCAGCGTTGGTCGGGCGAGGGTAAATGAGCAGTTCTTC. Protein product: CSVGRARVNEQFF.

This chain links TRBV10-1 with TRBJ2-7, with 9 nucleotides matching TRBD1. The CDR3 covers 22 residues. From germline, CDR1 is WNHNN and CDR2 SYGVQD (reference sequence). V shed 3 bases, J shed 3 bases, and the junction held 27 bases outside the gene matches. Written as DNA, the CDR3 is TGCGCCAGCAGTGATGGGACAGGGCTGGCTGTGGTAATCTTGGCGGGAAGCTACGAGCAGTACTTC. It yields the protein CASSDGTGLAVVILAGSYEQYF.

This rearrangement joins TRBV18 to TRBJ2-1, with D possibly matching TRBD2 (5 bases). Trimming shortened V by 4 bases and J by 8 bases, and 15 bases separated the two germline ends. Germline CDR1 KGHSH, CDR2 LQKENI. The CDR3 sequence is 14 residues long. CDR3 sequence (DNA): TGTGCCAGCTCACGACTAAACACCTGGGATGAGCAGTTCTTC. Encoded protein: CASSRLNTWDEQFF.

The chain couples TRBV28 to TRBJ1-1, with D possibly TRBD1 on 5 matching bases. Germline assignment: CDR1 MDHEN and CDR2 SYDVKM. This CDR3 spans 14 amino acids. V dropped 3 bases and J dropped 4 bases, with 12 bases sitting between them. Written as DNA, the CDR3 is TGTGCCAGCAGTTTCTCAGGGCGTAGCACTGAAGCTTTCTTT. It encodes CASSFSGRSTEAFF. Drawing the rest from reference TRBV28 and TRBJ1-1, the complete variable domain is DVKVTQSSRYLVKRTGEKVFLECVQDMDHENMFWYRQDPGLGLRLIYFSYDVKMKEKGDIPEGYSVSREKKERFSLILESASTNQTSMYLCASSFSGRSTEAFFGQGTRLTVV.

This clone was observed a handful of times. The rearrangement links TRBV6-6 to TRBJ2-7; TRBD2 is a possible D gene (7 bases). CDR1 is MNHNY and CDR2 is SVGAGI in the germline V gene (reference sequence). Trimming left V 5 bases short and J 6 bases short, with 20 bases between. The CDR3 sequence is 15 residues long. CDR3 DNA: TGTGCCAGCAGTCCCTTGCGGGGGCCTTCGGGCGAGCAGTACTTC. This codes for CASSPLRGPSGEQYF.

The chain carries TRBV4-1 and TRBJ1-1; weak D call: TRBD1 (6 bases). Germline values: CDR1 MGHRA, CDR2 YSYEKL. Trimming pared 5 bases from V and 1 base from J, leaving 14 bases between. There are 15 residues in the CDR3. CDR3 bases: TGCGCCAGCAGCTCCCTAAGGGGGAAGAACACTGAAGCTTTCTTT. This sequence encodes CASSSLRGKNTEAFF.

The CDR3 loop reads CASSGGPAYEQYF. CDR3 DNA sequence: TGTGCCAGCAGCGGCGGGCCCGCCTACGAGCAGTACTTC. The chain employs TRBV9 and TRBJ2-7; perhaps TRBD2 as D (5 bases). Germline CDR1 is SGDLS and CDR2 is YYNGEE. V dropped 3 bases and J dropped 2 bases, with 9 bases sitting between them. The CDR3 covers 13 residues.

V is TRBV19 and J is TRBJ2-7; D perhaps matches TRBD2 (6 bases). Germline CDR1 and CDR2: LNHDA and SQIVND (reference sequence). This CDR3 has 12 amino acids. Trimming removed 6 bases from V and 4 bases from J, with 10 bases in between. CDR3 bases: TGTGCCAGTAGCGGGAGCGTTTACGAGCAGTACTTC. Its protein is CASSGSVYEQYF.

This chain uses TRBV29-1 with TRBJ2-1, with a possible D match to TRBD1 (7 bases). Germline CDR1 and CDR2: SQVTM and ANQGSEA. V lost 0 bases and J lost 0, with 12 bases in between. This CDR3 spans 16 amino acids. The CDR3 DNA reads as TGCAGCGTTGAAGATACGCGGGACAGCTCCTACAATGAGCAGTTCTTC. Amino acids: CSVEDTRDSSYNEQFF.

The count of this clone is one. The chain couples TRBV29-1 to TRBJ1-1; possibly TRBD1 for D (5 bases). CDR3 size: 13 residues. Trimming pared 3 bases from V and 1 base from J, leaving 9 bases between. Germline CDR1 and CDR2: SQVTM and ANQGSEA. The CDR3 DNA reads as TGCAGCGTTGAGAGGACATCGAACACTGAAGCTTTCTTT. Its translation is CSVERTSNTEAFF.

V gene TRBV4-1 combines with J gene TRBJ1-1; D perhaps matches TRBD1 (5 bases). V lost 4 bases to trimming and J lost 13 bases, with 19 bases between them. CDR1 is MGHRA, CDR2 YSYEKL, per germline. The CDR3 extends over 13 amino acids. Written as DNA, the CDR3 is TGCGCCAGCAGCCCCCCTGGGGCGCCGGGGGGTTTCTTT. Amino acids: CASSPPGAPGGFF.

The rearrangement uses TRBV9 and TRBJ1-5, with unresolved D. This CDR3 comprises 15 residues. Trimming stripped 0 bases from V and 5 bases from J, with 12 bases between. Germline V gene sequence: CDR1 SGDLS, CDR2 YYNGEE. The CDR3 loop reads CASSVAGGYDQPQHF. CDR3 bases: TGTGCCAGCAGCGTAGCGGGTGGTTACGATCAGCCCCAGCATTTT.

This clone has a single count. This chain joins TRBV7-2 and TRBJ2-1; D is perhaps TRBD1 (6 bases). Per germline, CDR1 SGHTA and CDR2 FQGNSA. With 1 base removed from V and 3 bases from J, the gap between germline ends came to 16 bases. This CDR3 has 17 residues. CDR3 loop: CASSLVYGTGNYNEQFF. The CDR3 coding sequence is TGTGCCAGCAGCTTAGTGTATGGAACAGGGAACTACAATGAGCAGTTCTTC.

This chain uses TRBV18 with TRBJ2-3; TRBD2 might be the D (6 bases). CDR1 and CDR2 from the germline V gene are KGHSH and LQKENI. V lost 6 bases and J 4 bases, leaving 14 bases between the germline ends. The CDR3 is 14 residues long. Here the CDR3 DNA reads TGTGCCAGCTCCCTTGTCCGGGAGTCAGATACGCAGTATTTT. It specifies CASSLVRESDTQYF. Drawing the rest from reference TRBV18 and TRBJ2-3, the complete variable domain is NAGVMQNPRHLVRRRGQEARLRCSPMKGHSHVYWYRQLPEEGLKFMVYLQKENIIDESGMPKERFSAEFPKEGPSILRIQQVVRGDSAAYFCASSLVRESDTQYFGPGTRLTVL.

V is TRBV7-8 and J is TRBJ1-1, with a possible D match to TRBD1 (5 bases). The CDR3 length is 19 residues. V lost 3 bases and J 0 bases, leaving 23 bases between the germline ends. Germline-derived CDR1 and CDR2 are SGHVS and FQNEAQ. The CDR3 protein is CASSLGIWGREGMNTEAFF. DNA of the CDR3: TGTGCCAGCAGCTTGGGGATCTGGGGCAGGGAGGGGATGAACACTGAAGCTTTCTTT.

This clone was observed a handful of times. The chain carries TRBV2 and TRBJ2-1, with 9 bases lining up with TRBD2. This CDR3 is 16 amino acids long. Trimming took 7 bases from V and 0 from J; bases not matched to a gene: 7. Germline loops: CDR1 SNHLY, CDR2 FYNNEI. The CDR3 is CASTLGGRASYNEQFF. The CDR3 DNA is TGTGCCAGCACCCTTGGCGGGAGGGCCTCCTACAATGAGCAGTTCTTC.

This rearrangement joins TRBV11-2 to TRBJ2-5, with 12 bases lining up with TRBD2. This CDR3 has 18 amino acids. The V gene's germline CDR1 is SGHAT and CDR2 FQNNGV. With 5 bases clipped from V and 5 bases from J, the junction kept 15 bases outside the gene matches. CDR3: CASSPPVATSGSKETQYF. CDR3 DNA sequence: TGTGCCAGCAGCCCGCCGGTGGCGACTAGCGGGAGTAAGGAGACCCAGTACTTC.

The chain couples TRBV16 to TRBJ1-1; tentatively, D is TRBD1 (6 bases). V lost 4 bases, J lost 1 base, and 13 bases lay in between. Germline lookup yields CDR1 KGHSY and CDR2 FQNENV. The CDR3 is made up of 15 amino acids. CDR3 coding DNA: TGTGCCAGCAGCCCCGTGACAGGAAAGAACACTGAAGCTTTCTTT. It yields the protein CASSPVTGKNTEAFF.

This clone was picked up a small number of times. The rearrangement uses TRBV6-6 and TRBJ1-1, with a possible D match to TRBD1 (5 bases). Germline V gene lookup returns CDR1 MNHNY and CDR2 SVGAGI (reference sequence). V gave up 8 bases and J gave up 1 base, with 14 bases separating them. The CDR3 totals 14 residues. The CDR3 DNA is TGTGCCAGCCTCCGGTCCGGGGGGAACACTGAAGCTTTCTTT. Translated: CASLRSGGNTEAFF.

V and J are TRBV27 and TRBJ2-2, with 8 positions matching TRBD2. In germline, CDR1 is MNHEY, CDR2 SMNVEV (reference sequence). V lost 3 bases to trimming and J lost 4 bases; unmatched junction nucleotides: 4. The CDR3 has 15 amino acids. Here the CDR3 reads CASSFGTSGTGELFF. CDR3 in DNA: TGTGCCAGCAGTTTCGGGACTAGTGGCACCGGGGAGCTGTTTTTT.

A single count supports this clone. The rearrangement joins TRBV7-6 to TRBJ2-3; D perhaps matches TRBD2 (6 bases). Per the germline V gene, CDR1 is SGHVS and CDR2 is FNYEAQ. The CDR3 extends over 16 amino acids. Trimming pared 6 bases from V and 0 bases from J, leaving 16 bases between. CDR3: CASSPSSGLSTDTQYF. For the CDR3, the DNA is TGTGCCAGCAGTCCAAGTAGCGGCCTAAGCACAGATACGCAGTATTTT.

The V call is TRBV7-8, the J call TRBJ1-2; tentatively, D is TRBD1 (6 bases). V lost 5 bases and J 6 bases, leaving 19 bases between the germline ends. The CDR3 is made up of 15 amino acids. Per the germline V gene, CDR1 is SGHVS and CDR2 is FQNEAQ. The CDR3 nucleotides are TGTGCCAGCAGCCTCGGACAGCCTAAAGCCCATGGCTACACCTTC. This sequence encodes CASSLGQPKAHGYTF.

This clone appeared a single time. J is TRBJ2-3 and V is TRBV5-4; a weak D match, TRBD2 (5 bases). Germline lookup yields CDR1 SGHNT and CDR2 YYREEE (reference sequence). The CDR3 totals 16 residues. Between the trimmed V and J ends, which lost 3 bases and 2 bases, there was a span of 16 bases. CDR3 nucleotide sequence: TGTGCCAGCAGCTCCGGGGTAGAGGTCCTCACAGATACGCAGTATTTT. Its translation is CASSSGVEVLTDTQYF.

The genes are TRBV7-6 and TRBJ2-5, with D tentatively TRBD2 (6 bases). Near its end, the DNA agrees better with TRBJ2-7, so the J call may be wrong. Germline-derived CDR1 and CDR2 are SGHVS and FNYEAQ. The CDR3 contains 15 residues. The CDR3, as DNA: TGTGCCAGCAGCTTTGGCCGGGACTCGACTTACGAGCAGTACTTC. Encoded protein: CASSFGRDSTYEQYF.

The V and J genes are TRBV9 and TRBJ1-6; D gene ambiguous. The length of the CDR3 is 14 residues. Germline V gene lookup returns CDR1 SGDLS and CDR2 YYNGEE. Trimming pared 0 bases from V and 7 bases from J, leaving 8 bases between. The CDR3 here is CASSVGAENSPLHF. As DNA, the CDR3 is TGTGCCAGCAGCGTAGGAGCGGAGAATTCACCCCTCCACTTT.

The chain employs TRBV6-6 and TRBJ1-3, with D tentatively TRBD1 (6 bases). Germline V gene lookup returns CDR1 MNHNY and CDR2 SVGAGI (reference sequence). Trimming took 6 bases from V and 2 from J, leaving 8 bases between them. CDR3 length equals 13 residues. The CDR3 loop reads CASSTGTGNTIYF. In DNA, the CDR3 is TGTGCCAGCAGCACAGGGACTGGAAACACCATATATTTT.